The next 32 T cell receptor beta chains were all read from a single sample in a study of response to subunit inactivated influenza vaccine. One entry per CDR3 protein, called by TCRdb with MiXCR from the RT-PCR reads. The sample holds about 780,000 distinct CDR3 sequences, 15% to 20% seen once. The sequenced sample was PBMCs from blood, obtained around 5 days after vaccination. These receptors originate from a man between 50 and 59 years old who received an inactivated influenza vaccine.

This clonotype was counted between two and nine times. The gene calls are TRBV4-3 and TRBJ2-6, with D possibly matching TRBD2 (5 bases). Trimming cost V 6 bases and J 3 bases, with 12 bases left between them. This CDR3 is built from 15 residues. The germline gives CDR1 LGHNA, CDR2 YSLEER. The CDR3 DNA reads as TGCGCCAGCAGTTTTGGTGCGGGTGGGGCCAACGTCCTGACTTTC. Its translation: CASSFGAGGANVLTF.

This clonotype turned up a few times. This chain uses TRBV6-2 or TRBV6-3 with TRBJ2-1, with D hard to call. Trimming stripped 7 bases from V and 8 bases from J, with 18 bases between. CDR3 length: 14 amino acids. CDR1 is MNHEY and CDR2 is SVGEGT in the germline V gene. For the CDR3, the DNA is TGTGCCAGCACTATCCGCTGGCAGTCCCATGAGCAGTTCTTC. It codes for CASTIRWQSHEQFF.

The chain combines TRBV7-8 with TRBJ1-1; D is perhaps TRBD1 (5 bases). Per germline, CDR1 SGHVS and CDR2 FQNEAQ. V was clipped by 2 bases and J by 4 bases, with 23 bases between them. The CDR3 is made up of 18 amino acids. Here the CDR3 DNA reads TGTGCCAGCAGCTTATTTTATCTTGTCGGAAGGGACCGCACTGAAGCTTTCTTT. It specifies CASSLFYLVGRDRTEAFF.

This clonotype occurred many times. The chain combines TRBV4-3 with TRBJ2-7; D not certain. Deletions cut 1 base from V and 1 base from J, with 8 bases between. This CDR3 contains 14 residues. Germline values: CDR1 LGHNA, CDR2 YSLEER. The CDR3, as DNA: TGCGCCAGCAGCCAAGCGGTCAGTTCCTACGAGCAGTACTTC. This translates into CASSQAVSSYEQYF.

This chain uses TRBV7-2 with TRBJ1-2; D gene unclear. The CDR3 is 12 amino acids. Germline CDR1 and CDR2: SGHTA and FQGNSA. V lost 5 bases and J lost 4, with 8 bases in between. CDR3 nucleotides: TGTGCCAGCAGCGTTCCAAGCTATGGCTACACCTTC. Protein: CASSVPSYGYTF. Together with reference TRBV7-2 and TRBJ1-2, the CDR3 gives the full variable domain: GAGVSQSPSNKVTEKGKDVELRCDPISGHTALYWYRQSLGQGLEFLIYFQGNSAPDKSGLPSDRFSAERTGGSVSTLTIQRTQQEDSAVYLCASSVPSYGYTFGSGTRLTVV.

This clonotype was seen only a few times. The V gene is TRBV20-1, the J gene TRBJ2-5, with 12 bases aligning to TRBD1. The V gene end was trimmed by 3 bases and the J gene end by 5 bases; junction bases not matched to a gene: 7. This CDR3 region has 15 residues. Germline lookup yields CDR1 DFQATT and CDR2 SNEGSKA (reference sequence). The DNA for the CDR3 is TGCAGTGCTAGGGGACAGGGGGCACTGGGGGAGACCCAGTACTTC. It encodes CSARGQGALGETQYF.

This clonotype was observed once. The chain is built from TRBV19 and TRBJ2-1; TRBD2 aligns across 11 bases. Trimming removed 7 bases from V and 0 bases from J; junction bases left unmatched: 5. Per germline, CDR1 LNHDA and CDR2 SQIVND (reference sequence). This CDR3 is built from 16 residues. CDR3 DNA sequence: TGTGCCAGTACGACTAGCGGGGCTAGCTCCTACAATGAGCAGTTCTTC. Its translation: CASTTSGASSYNEQFF.

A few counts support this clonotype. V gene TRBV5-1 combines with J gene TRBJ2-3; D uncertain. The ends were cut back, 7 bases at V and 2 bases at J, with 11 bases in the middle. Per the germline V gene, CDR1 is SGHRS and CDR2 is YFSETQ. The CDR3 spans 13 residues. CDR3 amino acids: CASRSGDTDTQYF. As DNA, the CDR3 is TGCGCCAGCCGCTCCGGAGACACAGATACGCAGTATTTT.

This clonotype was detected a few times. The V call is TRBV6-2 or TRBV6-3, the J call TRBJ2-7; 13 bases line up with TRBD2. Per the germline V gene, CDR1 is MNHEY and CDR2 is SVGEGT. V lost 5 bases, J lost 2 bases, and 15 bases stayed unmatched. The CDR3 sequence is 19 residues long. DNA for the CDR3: TGTGCCAGCAGTCCGACGACTAGCGGGAGGATTTTCACCGCCTACGAGCAGTACTTC. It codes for CASSPTTSGRIFTAYEQYF.

CDR3 region: CASRVNPFSGANVLTF. For the CDR3, the DNA is TGCGCCAGCCGGGTTAACCCTTTCTCTGGGGCCAACGTCCTGACTTTC. The genes are TRBV5-1 and TRBJ2-6, with D unclear. The CDR3 length is 16 residues. Looked up from germline, CDR1 is SGHRS and CDR2 is YFSETQ. Trimming removed 7 bases at V and 0 bases at J, with 14 bases between. Supplemented by reference TRBV5-1 and TRBJ2-6, the full variable domain reads KAGVTQTPRYLIKTRGQQVTLSCSPISGHRSVSWYQQTPGQGLQFLFEYFSETQRNKGNFPGRFSGRQFSNSRSEMNVSTLELGDSALYLCASRVNPFSGANVLTFGAGSRLTVL.

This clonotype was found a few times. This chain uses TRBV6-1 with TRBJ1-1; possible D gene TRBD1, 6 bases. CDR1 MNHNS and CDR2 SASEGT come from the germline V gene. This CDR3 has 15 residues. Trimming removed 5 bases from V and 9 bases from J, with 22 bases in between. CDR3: CASSPPGTLTQKAFF. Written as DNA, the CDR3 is TGTGCCAGCAGTCCCCCTGGGACACTCACTCAGAAAGCTTTCTTT.

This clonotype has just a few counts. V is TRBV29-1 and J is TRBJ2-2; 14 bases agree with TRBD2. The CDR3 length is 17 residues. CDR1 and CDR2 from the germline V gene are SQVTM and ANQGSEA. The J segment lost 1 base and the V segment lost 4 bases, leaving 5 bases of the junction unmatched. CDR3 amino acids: CSVAGGLAGGNTGELFF. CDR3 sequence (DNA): TGCAGCGTTGCGGGCGGACTAGCGGGAGGGAACACCGGGGAGCTGTTTTTT.

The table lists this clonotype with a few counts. This CDR3 is CASRRTSVREQYF. The DNA for the CDR3 is TGTGCCAGCAGACGAACTAGCGTGAGAGAGCAGTACTTC. The chain carries TRBV28 and TRBJ2-7; 7 nucleotides align to TRBD2. The CDR3 is made up of 13 amino acids. The germline V gene encodes CDR1 MDHEN and CDR2 SYDVKM. With V trimmed by 6 bases and J by 7 bases, 9 bases remained unmatched.

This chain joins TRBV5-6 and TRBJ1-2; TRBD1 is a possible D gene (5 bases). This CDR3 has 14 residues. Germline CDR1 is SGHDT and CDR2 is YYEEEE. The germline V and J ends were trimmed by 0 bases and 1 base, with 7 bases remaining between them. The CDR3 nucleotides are TGTGCCAGCAGCTTGGATGGGGGTAACTATGGCTACACCTTC. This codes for CASSLDGGNYGYTF.

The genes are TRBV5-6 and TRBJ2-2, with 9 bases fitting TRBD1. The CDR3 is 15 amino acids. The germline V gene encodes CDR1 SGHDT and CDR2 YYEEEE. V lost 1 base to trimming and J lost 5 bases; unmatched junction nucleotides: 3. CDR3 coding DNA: TGTGCCAGCAGCTTGAACAGGGGGCGGACCGGGGAGCTGTTTTTT. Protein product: CASSLNRGRTGELFF.

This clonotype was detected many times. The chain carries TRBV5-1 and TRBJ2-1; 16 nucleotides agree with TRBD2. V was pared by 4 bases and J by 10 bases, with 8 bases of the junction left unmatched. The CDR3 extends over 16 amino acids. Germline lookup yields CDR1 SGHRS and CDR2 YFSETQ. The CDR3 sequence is CASSASGLAGGREQFF. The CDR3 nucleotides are TGCGCCAGCAGCGCTTCGGGACTAGCGGGGGGGCGGGAGCAGTTCTTC.

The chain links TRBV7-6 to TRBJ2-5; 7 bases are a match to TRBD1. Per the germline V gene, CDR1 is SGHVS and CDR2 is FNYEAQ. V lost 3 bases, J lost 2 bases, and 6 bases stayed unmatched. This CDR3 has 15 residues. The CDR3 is CASSFPGTEQETQYF. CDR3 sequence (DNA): TGTGCCAGCAGCTTCCCCGGGACAGAACAAGAGACCCAGTACTTC.

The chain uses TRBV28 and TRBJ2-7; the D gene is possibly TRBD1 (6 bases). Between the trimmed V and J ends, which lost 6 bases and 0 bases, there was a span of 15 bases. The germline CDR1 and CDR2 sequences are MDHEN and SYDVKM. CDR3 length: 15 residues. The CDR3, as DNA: TGTGCCAGCAGGACTTTTCAGGGGATCTCCTACGAGCAGTACTTC. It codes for CASRTFQGISYEQYF. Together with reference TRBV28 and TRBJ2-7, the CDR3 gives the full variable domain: DVKVTQSSRYLVKRTGEKVFLECVQDMDHENMFWYRQDPGLGLRLIYFSYDVKMKEKGDIPEGYSVSREKKERFSLILESASTNQTSMYLCASRTFQGISYEQYFGPGTRLTVT.

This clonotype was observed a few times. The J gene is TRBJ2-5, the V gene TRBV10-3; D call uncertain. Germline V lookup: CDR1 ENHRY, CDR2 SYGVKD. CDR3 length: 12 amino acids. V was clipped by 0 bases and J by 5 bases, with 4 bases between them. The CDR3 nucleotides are TGTGCCATCAGTGAGTCCTTGGAGACCCAGTACTTC. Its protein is CAISESLETQYF.

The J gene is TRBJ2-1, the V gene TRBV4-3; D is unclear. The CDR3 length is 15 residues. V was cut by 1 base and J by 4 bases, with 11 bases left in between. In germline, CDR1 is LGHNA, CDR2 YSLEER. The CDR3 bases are TGCGCCAGCAGCCAAGGCGGCCTCCTGTACAATGAGCAGTTCTTC. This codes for CASSQGGLLYNEQFF.

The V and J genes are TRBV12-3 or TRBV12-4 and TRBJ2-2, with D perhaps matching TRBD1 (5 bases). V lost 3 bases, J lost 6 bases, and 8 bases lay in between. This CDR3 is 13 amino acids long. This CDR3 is CASSFRAPGELFF. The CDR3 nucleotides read TGTGCCAGCAGTTTCAGGGCCCCCGGGGAGCTGTTTTTT.

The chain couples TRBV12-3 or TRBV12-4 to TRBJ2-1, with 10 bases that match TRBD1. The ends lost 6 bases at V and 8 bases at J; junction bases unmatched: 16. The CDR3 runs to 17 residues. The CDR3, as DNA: TGTGCCAGCAGCCGAGGATATCCGGGACAGGGGCCAGATGAGCAGTTCTTC. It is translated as CASSRGYPGQGPDEQFF.

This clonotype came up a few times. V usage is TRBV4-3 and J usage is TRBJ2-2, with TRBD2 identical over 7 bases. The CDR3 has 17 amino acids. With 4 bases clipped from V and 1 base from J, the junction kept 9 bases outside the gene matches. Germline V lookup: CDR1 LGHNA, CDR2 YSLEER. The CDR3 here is CASSPQAGTVNTGELFF. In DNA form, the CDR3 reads TGCGCCAGCAGCCCCCAAGCGGGGACGGTGAACACCGGGGAGCTGTTTTTT.

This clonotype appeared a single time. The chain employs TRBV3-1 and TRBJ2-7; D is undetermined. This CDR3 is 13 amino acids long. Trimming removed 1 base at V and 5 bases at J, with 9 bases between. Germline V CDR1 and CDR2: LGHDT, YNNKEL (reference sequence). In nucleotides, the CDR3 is TGTGCCAGCAGCCAAGTTGAGGTAGACGAGCAGTACTTC. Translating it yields CASSQVEVDEQYF.

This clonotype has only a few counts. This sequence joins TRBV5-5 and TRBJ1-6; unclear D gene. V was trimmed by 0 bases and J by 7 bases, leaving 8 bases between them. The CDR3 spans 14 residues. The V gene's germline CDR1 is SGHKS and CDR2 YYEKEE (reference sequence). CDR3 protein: CASSLVQLNSPLHF. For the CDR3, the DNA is TGTGCCAGCAGCTTGGTGCAGTTGAATTCACCCCTCCACTTT.

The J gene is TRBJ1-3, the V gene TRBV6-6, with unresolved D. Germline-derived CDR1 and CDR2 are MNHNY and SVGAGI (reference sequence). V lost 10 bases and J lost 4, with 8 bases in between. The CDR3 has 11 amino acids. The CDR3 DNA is TGTGCCACCCACGTAGGAAACACCATATATTTT. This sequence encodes CATHVGNTIYF.

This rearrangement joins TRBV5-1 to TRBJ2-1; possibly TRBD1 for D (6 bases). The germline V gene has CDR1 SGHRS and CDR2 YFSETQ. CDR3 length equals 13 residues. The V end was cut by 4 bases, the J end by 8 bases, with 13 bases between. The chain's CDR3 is CASSHRVGDEQFF. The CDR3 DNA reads TGCGCCAGCAGCCACAGGGTAGGGGATGAGCAGTTCTTC.

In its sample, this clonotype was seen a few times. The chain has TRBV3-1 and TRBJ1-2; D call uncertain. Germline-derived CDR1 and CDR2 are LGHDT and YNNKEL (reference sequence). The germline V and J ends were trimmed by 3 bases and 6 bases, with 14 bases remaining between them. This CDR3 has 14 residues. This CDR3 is CASSQSGGFHGYTF. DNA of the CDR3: TGTGCCAGCAGCCAGTCCGGAGGATTTCATGGCTACACCTTC.

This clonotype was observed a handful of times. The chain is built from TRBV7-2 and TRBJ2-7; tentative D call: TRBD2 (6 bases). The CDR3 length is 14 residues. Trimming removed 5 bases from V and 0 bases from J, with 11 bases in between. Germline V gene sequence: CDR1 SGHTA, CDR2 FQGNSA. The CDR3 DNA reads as TGTGCCAGCAGCCCCGGGACTGTCTCCTACGAGCAGTACTTC. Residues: CASSPGTVSYEQYF. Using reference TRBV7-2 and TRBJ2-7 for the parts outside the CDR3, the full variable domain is GAGVSQSPSNKVTEKGKDVELRCDPISGHTALYWYRQSLGQGLEFLIYFQGNSAPDKSGLPSDRFSAERTGGSVSTLTIQRTQQEDSAVYLCASSPGTVSYEQYFGPGTRLTVT.

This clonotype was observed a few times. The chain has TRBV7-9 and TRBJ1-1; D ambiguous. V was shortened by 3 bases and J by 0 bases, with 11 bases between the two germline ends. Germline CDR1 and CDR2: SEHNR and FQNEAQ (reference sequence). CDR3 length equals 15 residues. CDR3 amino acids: CASSLSVSMNTEAFF. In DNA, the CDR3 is TGTGCCAGCAGCTTGTCGGTATCTATGAACACTGAAGCTTTCTTT.

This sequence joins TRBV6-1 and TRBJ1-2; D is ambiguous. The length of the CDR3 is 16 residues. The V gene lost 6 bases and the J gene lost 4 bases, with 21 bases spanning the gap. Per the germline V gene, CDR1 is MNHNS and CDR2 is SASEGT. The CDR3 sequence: CASRQPDGPHFYGYTF. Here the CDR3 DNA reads TGTGCCAGCAGGCAACCGGACGGGCCCCATTTCTATGGCTACACCTTC.

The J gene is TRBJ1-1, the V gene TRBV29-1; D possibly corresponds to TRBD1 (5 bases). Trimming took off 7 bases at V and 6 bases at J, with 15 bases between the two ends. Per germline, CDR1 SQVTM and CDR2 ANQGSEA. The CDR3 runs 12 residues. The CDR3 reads CSAEGWGSEAFF. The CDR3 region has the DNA TGCAGCGCGGAGGGCTGGGGCTCTGAAGCTTTCTTT.